Sequencing of this T cell receptor beta chain was carried out in a study of CD8 T cells in ankylosing spondylitis. Study-wide results and limits: A TCR beta motif of roughly eight highly homologous variants seemed to mark ankylosing spondylitis blood.

This clonotype was found many times. Its antigen is undetermined. TCRdb independently ran MiXCR on the 5' RACE reads; one entry per CDR3 protein. The profile shows about 540,000 distinct CDR3 sequences, about 13% of them singletons. The length of the CDR3 is 17 residues. Trimming shortened V by 0 bases and J by 2 bases, and 17 bases separated the two germline ends. The rearrangement links TRBV5-7 to TRBJ2-5; possible D gene TRBD1, 5 bases. TRBV5-7 is flagged as an ORF with uncertain function. The specimen sequenced was blood, either unsorted or a sorted T cell fraction (not recorded which). The source is a male donor with ankylosing spondylitis. This CDR3 is CASSLASRVRRQETQYF. Written as DNA, the CDR3 is TGTGCCAGCAGCTTGGCCTCCAGGGTGAGGAGACAAGAGACCCAGTACTTC.